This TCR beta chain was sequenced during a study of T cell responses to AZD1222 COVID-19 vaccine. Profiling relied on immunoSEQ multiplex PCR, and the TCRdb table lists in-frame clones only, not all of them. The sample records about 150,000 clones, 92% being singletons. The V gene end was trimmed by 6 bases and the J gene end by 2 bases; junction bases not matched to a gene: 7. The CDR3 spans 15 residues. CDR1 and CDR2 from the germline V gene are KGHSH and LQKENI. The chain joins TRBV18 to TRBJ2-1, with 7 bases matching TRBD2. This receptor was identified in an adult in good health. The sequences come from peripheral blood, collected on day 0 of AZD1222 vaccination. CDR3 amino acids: CASSPSAGAYNEQFF. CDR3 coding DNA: TGTGCCAGCTCCCCTTCTGCGGGGGCCTACAATGAGCAGTTCTTC.